The rows below give T cell receptor beta chains drawn from one sample of a study of control samples from healthy donors and cancer patients. Profiling relied on immunoSEQ multiplex PCR, and the TCRdb table lists in-frame clones only, not all of them. The sample lists roughly 130,000 clones, approximately 94% occurring once. Sequenced input: PBMCs. The receptor source for this set is a man aged 50-59 years with head and neck cancer. The CDR3 runs from the conserved cysteine through the conserved F or W. The D gene is left open where the match is weak. Expanded clones get a size class; other rows say once, few or many, or leave the size out.

>NA|NA|TRBJ1-4|TRBV5-1
TGCGCCAGCAGCAGGGACACCAGGATCGCTGCAACTAATGAAAAACTGTTTTTT
CASSRDTRIAATNEKLFF
>NA|NA|TRBJ1-1|TRBV4-1
TGCGCCAGCAGCCAAGTTACGGGGGCAAACACTGAAGCTTTCTTT
CASSQVTGANTEAFF
>NA|NA|TRBJ2-4|TRBV27
TGTGCCAGCAGCCCACAGGGGAGGGCCAAAAACATTCAGTACTTC
CASSPQGRAKNIQYF
>NA|NA|TRBJ2-2|TRBV18
TGTGCCAGCTCACCGGACAAGGTGGCCTATAGCGGGGAGCTGTTTTTT
CASSPDKVAYSGELFF
>NA|NA|TRBJ2-7|TRBV29-1
TGCAGCGTTAAAACAGGGCAGAAGGGCGAGCAGTACTTC
CSVKTGQKGEQYF
>NA|TRBD1|TRBJ1-2|TRBV7-8
TGTGCCAGCAGCCCCCGGACAGGGCGACGTGGCTACACCTTC
CASSPRTGRRGYTF
>once|NA|TRBJ2-5|TRBV2
TGTGCCAGCAGTTCCTACCAGTACCAAGAGACCCAGTACTTC
CASSSYQYQETQYF
>NA|NA|TRBJ1-1|TRBV7-3
TGTGCCAGCAGCTTAGGGGGAGGCACTGAAGCTTTCTTT
CASSLGGGTEAFF
>NA|NA|TRBJ1-6|TRBV19
TGTGCCAGTAGAACCTTAGGGGAGAGGGGTCTCCACTTT
CASRTLGERGLHF
>NA|NA|TRBJ1-3|TRBV4-2
TGTGCCAGCAGCCAAGATCCGAACGTCTTGGGAGACACCATATATTTT
CASSQDPNVLGDTIYF
>NA|NA|TRBJ1-5|TRBV5-1
TGCGCCAGCAGCCCCGAAGTAAATCAGCCCCAGCATTTT
CASSPEVNQPQHF
>NA|NA|TRBJ2-2|TRBV28
TGTGCCAGCGAGAGACACAGGGTGGACACCGGGGAGCTGTTTTTT
CASERHRVDTGELFF
>NA|NA|TRBJ2-5|TRBV5-6
TGTGCCAGCAGAGGGGGGCGGGGACCGTACCAAGAGACCCAGTACTTC
CASRGGRGPYQETQYF
>NA|NA|TRBJ1-2|TRBV4-3
TGCGCCAGCAGCCAAGATCGGGGGTCGTATGGCTACACCTTC
CASSQDRGSYGYTF
>NA|TRBD1|TRBJ1-2|TRBV18
TGTGCCAGCTCAACCGGGACAGGGGGCCTTGGCTACACCTTC
CASSTGTGGLGYTF
>NA|NA|TRBJ2-6|TRBV18
TGTGCCAGCTCACCACCGGTACAGGGATTCAACGTCCTGACTTTC
CASSPPVQGFNVLTF
>NA|NA|TRBJ2-3|TRBV12-5
TGTGCTAGTGGTTCCGTCACAGATACGCAGTATTTT
CASGSVTDTQYF
>NA|NA|TRBJ2-2|TRBV30
TGTGCCTGGTCTACGAACACCGGGGAGCTGTTTTTT
CAWSTNTGELFF
>NA|NA|TRBJ1-6|TRBV6-5
TGTGCCAGCAGCTCCCCGGGACAAGCTAAATCACCCCTCCACTTT
CASSSPGQAKSPLHF
>NA|NA|TRBJ2-2|TRBV19
TGTGCCAGTAGGGCGGGCTACAACACCGGGGAGCTGTTTTTT
CASRAGYNTGELFF
>NA|NA|TRBJ1-2|TRBV3-1/TRBV3-2
TGTGCCAGCAGCCATCCACAGGGCCCACTACGATATGGCTACACCTTC
CASSHPQGPLRYGYTF
>NA|NA|TRBJ1-1|TRBV9
TGTGCCAGCAGCCGACAGAGGAACACTGAAGCTTTCTTT
CASSRQRNTEAFF
>once|TRBD2|TRBJ2-2|TRBV5-6
TGTGCCAGCAGCCCCGGGACTAAAAACACCGGGGAGCTGTTTTTT
CASSPGTKNTGELFF
>NA|NA|TRBJ2-3|TRBV29-1
TGCAGCGTTGTTGGGGAAAGCACAGATACGCAGTATTTT
CSVVGESTDTQYF
>NA|NA|TRBJ2-5|TRBV9
TGTGCCAGCAGCGTAGGAGGGGCGCGGAGGCAAGAGACCCAGTACTTC
CASSVGGARRQETQYF
>NA|TRBD1|TRBJ1-2|TRBV14
TGTGCCAGCAGCCAAGTTCAGGGGGGAATTCGCTACACCTTC
CASSQVQGGIRYTF
>NA|NA|TRBJ2-1|TRBV7-7
TGTGCCAGCAGCCTAACTGGGGGACTGGCAAATGAGCAGTTCTTC
CASSLTGGLANEQFF
>NA|NA|TRBJ1-1|TRBV6-6
TGTGCCAGCAGTTACACCGGTTGGGCTTTCACTGAAGCTTTCTTT
CASSYTGWAFTEAFF
>NA|NA|TRBJ1-5|TRBV2
TGTGCCAGCAGTGAAAACTGGGGGGCTCAGGGACAGCCCCAGCATTTT
CASSENWGAQGQPQHF
>NA|NA|TRBJ2-7|TRBV6-5
TGTGCCAGCAGTTACTCGACAGCCGTCGCCCACGAGCAGTACTTC
CASSYSTAVAHEQYF
>once|NA|TRBJ2-2|TRBV5-4
TGTGCCAGCAGCTCCTTTGCCAGCTTGAACACCGGGGAGCTGTTTTTT
CASSSFASLNTGELFF
>NA|NA|TRBJ1-1|TRBV9
TGTGCCAGCAGCGTACTCGGTCAGGACACTGAAGCTTTCTTT
CASSVLGQDTEAFF